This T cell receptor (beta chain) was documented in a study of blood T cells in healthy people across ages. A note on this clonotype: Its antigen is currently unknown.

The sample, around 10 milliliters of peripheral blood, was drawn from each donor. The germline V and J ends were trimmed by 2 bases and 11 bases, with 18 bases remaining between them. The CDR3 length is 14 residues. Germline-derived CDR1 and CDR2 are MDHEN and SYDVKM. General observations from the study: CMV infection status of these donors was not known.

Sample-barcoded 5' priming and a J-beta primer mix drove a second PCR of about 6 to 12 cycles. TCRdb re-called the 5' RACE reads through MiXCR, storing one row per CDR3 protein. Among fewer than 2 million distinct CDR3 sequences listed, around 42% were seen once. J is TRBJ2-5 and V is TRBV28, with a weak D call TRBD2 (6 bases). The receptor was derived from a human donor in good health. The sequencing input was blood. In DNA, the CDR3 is TGTGCCAGCAGTTTAGGGACTGTATACAATGAGCAGTACTTC. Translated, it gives CASSLGTVYNEQYF.